The 32 T cell receptor beta chains reported below all come from one sample, sequenced in a study of Ad26.COV2.S vaccination and SARS-CoV-2 variants. Some clones are missing from TCRdb's copy, which holds only in-frame ones; the method was immunoSEQ multiplex PCR. This table has 200,000 to 250,000 clones, 88% appearing once. Treatment described: some 20 received Ad26.COV2.S at low or high dose, single or two shots; 5 received placebo; per-sample allocation not given. Sampling was performed 63 days after the first vaccine or placebo injection. This material consisted of peripheral blood, taken in a trial of Ad26.COV2.S vaccine versus placebo. The receptors derive from a person between 18 and 60 years old who received the Ad26.COV2.S COVID-19 vaccine or a placebo.

Only one count was recorded for this clone. The J gene is TRBJ2-7, the V gene TRBV28, with 11 bases that match TRBD1. Germline V CDR1 and CDR2: MDHEN, SYDVKM. This CDR3 contains 16 residues. V shed 5 bases, J shed 1 base, and the junction held 7 bases outside the gene matches. CDR3 coding DNA: TGTGCCAGCAGTACACCGGGACAGGGGGTATCCTACGAGCAGTACTTC. Translation gives CASSTPGQGVSYEQYF. Variable domain in full (rest from reference TRBV28 and TRBJ2-7): DVKVTQSSRYLVKRTGEKVFLECVQDMDHENMFWYRQDPGLGLRLIYFSYDVKMKEKGDIPEGYSVSREKKERFSLILESASTNQTSMYLCASSTPGQGVSYEQYFGPGTRLTVT.

The chain couples TRBV18 to TRBJ2-1, with 16 bases identical to TRBD2. Germline assignment: CDR1 KGHSH and CDR2 LQKENI. The CDR3 totals 16 residues. V shed 3 bases, J shed 7 bases, and the junction held 3 bases outside the gene matches. CDR3 nucleotide sequence: TGTGCCAGCTCACCCTTGGGACTAGCGGGAGGGAATGAGCAGTTCTTC. Protein: CASSPLGLAGGNEQFF.

The chain carries TRBV7-9 and TRBJ2-1, with 8 positions matching TRBD2. The CDR3 covers 17 residues. J was trimmed by 9 bases and V by 1 base; bases with no gene match: 14. CDR1 SEHNR and CDR2 FQNEAQ come from the germline V gene (reference sequence). CDR3: CASSLEGGRPSSSEQFF. CDR3 DNA: TGTGCCAGCAGCTTAGAGGGCGGGAGGCCGAGTAGTAGTGAGCAGTTCTTC.

The rearrangement uses TRBV3-1 (or the pseudogene TRBV3-2) and TRBJ2-3; TRBD1 might be the D (6 bases). CDR1 is LGHDT, CDR2 YNNKEL, per germline (reference sequence). The CDR3 spans 15 residues. The V gene lost 4 bases and the J gene lost 4 bases, with 15 bases spanning the gap. The CDR3 sequence: CASSPRAGVADTQYF. The CDR3 DNA sequence: TGTGCCAGCAGCCCAAGGGCAGGGGTGGCAGATACGCAGTATTTT.

V is TRBV6-6 and J is TRBJ2-5; 11 bases match TRBD2. This CDR3 spans 16 amino acids. Per germline, CDR1 MNHNY and CDR2 SVGAGI (reference sequence). The trim removed 5 bases at V and 2 bases at J, leaving 7 bases unmatched. The CDR3 region is CASSPKGLAEQETQYF. CDR3 DNA: TGTGCCAGCAGTCCCAAGGGACTAGCGGAGCAAGAGACCCAGTACTTC.

This chain uses TRBV5-1 with TRBJ2-1; possibly TRBD1 or TRBD2 for D (5 bases each). The CDR3 covers 15 residues. With 7 bases removed from V and 0 bases from J, the gap between germline ends came to 14 bases. The germline V gene encodes CDR1 SGHRS and CDR2 YFSETQ. The CDR3 sequence is CASRRGAPSYNEQFF. CDR3 coding DNA: TGCGCCAGCCGCCGAGGGGCGCCCTCCTACAATGAGCAGTTCTTC.

This clone was seen just once. The rearrangement links TRBV19 to TRBJ2-2; 8 positions match TRBD1. With 1 base clipped from V and 6 bases from J, the junction kept 7 bases outside the gene matches. Germline V lookup: CDR1 LNHDA, CDR2 SQIVND (reference sequence). The CDR3 spans 16 residues. CDR3 region: CASSIGTGLRAGELFF. The CDR3 coding sequence is TGTGCCAGTAGTATAGGGACAGGGTTAAGGGCCGGGGAGCTGTTTTTT.

This chain links TRBV14 with TRBJ2-3, with 7 bases fitting TRBD1. CDR1 SGHDN and CDR2 FVKESK come from the germline V gene. This CDR3 is 14 amino acids long. With V trimmed by 3 bases and J by 2 bases, 2 bases remained unmatched. CDR3 in amino acids: CASSQGQTTDTQYF. The CDR3 DNA sequence: TGTGCCAGCAGCCAGGGACAGACCACAGATACGCAGTATTTT.

The genes are TRBV25-1 and TRBJ2-7, with a weak D call TRBD1 (6 bases). Germline V gene sequence: CDR1 MGHDK, CDR2 SYGVNS. The CDR3 contains 16 residues. Trimming stripped 3 bases from V and 4 bases from J, with 19 bases between. The DNA of the CDR3 is TGTGCCAGCAGTGAGTTTATGGACAGAGGGAGTTACGAGCAGTACTTC. Its protein product is CASSEFMDRGSYEQYF.

This rearrangement joins TRBV5-1 to TRBJ2-5; 9 bases are a match to TRBD1. V was clipped by 2 bases and J by 7 bases; unmatched bases: 12. Germline assignment: CDR1 SGHRS and CDR2 YFSETQ. CDR3 length equals 16 residues. The CDR3 nucleotides read TGCGCCAGCAGCTTTTCTTCGGACAGGGGCGCGGGGACCCAGTACTTC. It specifies CASSFSSDRGAGTQYF.

For this clone: At the DNA level, this CDR3 is encoded by other sequences in the same sample as well. This chain connects TRBV30 to TRBJ2-7, with a tentative D call TRBD1 (5 bases). V dropped 2 bases and J dropped 4 bases, with 6 bases sitting between them. The CDR3 runs to 11 residues. Germline V CDR1 and CDR2: GTSNPN, SVGIG (reference sequence). CDR3 in amino acids: CAWSSGYEQYF. The CDR3 DNA reads as TGTGCCTGGAGTTCAGGGTACGAGCAGTACTTC. The full variable domain, rest sourced from reference TRBV30 and TRBJ2-7, is SQTIHQWPATLVQPVGSPLSLECTVEGTSNPNLYWYRQAAGRGLQLLFYSVGIGQISSEVPQNLSASRPQDRQFILSSKKLLLSDSGFYLCAWSSGYEQYFGPGTRLTVT.

The count of this clone is one. The rearrangement joins TRBV5-5 to TRBJ1-2; no clear D. Germline V gene lookup returns CDR1 SGHKS and CDR2 YYEKEE (reference sequence). The CDR3 contains 15 residues. V was clipped by 6 bases and J by 0 bases, with 15 bases between them. This chain's CDR3 is CASNPATSSNYGYTF. The CDR3 DNA sequence: TGTGCCAGCAACCCGGCTACATCCTCTAACTATGGCTACACCTTC. Variable domain in full (rest from reference TRBV5-5 and TRBJ1-2): DAGVTQSPTHLIKTRGQQVTLRCSPISGHKSVSWYQQVLGQGPQFIFQYYEKEERGRGNFPDRFSARQFPNYSSELNVNALLLGDSALYLCASNPATSSNYGYTFGSGTRLTVV.

The genes are TRBV28 and TRBJ2-5; D is ambiguous. Germline V gives CDR1 MDHEN, CDR2 SYDVKM. Trimming took 7 bases from V and 6 from J, leaving 12 bases between them. The CDR3 consists of 12 residues. The CDR3 DNA reads as TGTGCCAGCACCGCGGAGAGGAAGACCCAGTACTTC. Protein: CASTAERKTQYF.

The genes are TRBV30 and TRBJ1-2; D unclear. Trimming shortened V by 3 bases and J by 8 bases, and 16 bases separated the two germline ends. From germline, CDR1 is GTSNPN and CDR2 SVGIG (reference sequence). The CDR3 is 13 amino acids. The CDR3 DNA reads TGTGCCTGGAGACGGGTGGGCGGTAAAGGCTACACCTTC. Translation gives CAWRRVGGKGYTF.

V and J are TRBV10-2 and TRBJ2-3; D is perhaps TRBD1 (5 bases). From germline, CDR1 is WSHSY and CDR2 SAAADI. V dropped 2 bases and J dropped 2 bases, with 11 bases sitting between them. This CDR3 comprises 15 residues. CDR3 loop: CASSETDSYTDTQYF. The CDR3 nucleotides read TGCGCCAGCAGTGAGACCGACAGCTACACAGATACGCAGTATTTT.

The genes are TRBV27 and TRBJ2-7; D is unclear. Per germline, CDR1 MNHEY and CDR2 SMNVEV (reference sequence). Trimming took off 10 bases at V and 3 bases at J, with 10 bases between the two ends. This CDR3 comprises 11 residues. The CDR3 loop is CATAFLYEQYF. The CDR3 bases are TGTGCCACCGCTTTCCTCTACGAGCAGTACTTC.

The V gene is TRBV11-3, the J gene TRBJ2-7; 10 bases agree with TRBD1. The germline V gene has CDR1 SGHNT and CDR2 YENEEA. V lost 5 bases to trimming and J lost 5 bases; unmatched junction nucleotides: 9. This CDR3 has 15 amino acids. CDR3 loop: CASSPRGTGVHEQYF. CDR3 nucleotide sequence: TGTGCCAGCAGCCCACGAGGGACAGGGGTCCACGAGCAGTACTTC. Complete variable domain (other parts from reference TRBV11-3 and TRBJ2-7): EAGVVQSPRYKIIEKKQPVAFWCNPISGHNTLYWYLQNLGQGPELLIRYENEEAVDDSQLPKDRFSAERLKGVDSTLKIQPAELGDSAVYLCASSPRGTGVHEQYFGPGTRLTVT.

The chain combines TRBV5-4 with TRBJ2-5, with D unresolved. CDR3 length equals 14 residues. Germline V gives CDR1 SGHNT, CDR2 YYREEE (reference sequence). The V gene lost 0 bases and the J gene lost 13 bases, with 19 bases spanning the gap. The CDR3 loop reads CASSLVRQSEETYF. DNA for the CDR3: TGTGCCAGCAGCTTGGTTCGTCAGAGCGAAGAGACGTACTTC.

The chain combines TRBV7-9 with TRBJ1-1; D is possibly TRBD1 (6 bases). The ends were cut back, 3 bases at V and 5 bases at J, with 13 bases in the middle. Germline assignment: CDR1 SEHNR and CDR2 FQNEAQ (reference sequence). The CDR3 contains 14 residues. CDR3 in DNA: TGTGCCAGCAGCTTTGGGGGGCTCGGAACTGAAGCTTTCTTT. Its translation: CASSFGGLGTEAFF.

The chain uses TRBV2 and TRBJ1-5; D not resolved. The CDR3 runs to 15 residues. The ends were cut back, 6 bases at V and 2 bases at J, with 14 bases in the middle. CDR1 and CDR2 (germline): SNHLY, FYNNEI. CDR3 sequence reads: CASRGRVTGNQPQHF. CDR3 sequence (DNA): TGTGCCAGCAGGGGCCGGGTGACGGGCAATCAGCCCCAGCATTTT.

The chain links TRBV7-2 to TRBJ1-3; weak D call: TRBD1 (6 bases). Trimming took 5 bases from V and 5 from J, leaving 16 bases between them. The CDR3 covers 15 residues. Germline V lookup: CDR1 SGHTA, CDR2 FQGNSA. CDR3: CASSHRTADRNTIYF. The CDR3 DNA reads TGTGCCAGCAGCCACAGGACAGCGGACCGAAACACCATATATTTT. The whole variable domain, filled in from reference TRBV7-2 and TRBJ1-3, reads GAGVSQSPSNKVTEKGKDVELRCDPISGHTALYWYRQSLGQGLEFLIYFQGNSAPDKSGLPSDRFSAERTGGSVSTLTIQRTQQEDSAVYLCASSHRTADRNTIYFGEGSWLTVV.

On this clone: An end of the junction differs from the germline gene, which may be a read error. The chain is built from TRBV6-1 and TRBJ2-1; tentatively, D is TRBD2 (7 bases). The CDR3 has 14 amino acids. Germline CDR1 and CDR2: MNHNS and SASEGT. The CDR3 region is CASRETRGAGEQFF. The CDR3 DNA sequence: TGTGCCAGCCGTGAAACCCGGGGGGCCGGTGAGCAGTTCTTC.

The gene calls are TRBV4-2 and TRBJ2-7; no clear D gene. Per the germline V gene, CDR1 is LGHNA and CDR2 is YNFKEQ. V was cut by 1 base and J by 0 bases, with 19 bases left in between. The CDR3 spans 18 residues. CDR3 in amino acids: CASSQVQVPDRRSYEQYF. In DNA, the CDR3 is TGTGCCAGCAGCCAAGTTCAAGTCCCGGACCGCCGCTCCTACGAGCAGTACTTC.

The CDR3 sequence is CASSGTGSGNTIYF. The CDR3 coding sequence is TGTGCCAGCAGCGGGACAGGGTCTGGAAACACCATATATTTT. V and J are TRBV9 and TRBJ1-3, with 8 bases lining up with TRBD1. Germline values: CDR1 SGDLS, CDR2 YYNGEE. Losses at the gene ends were 3 bases for V and 1 base for J; bases not matched to a gene: 0. The CDR3 runs 14 residues.

This sequence joins TRBV28 and TRBJ2-3; 8 bases line up with TRBD2. The V gene end was trimmed by 8 bases and the J gene end by 0 bases; junction bases not matched to a gene: 7. This CDR3 contains 15 residues. In germline, CDR1 is MDHEN, CDR2 SYDVKM. CDR3 nucleotide sequence: TGTGCCAGCTCCTTAGCGGGACCTAGCACAGATACGCAGTATTTT. It specifies CASSLAGPSTDTQYF.

The chain is built from TRBV5-4 and TRBJ1-6; D is possibly TRBD1 (6 bases). The germline V and J ends were trimmed by 4 bases and 4 bases, with 9 bases remaining between them. CDR1 and CDR2 from the germline V gene are SGHNT and YYREEE (reference sequence). CDR3 length equals 14 residues. The CDR3 DNA reads TGTGCCAGCAGCCGGGACAAGTATAATTCACCCCTCCACTTT. Amino acids: CASSRDKYNSPLHF.

The chain recombines TRBV27 with TRBJ2-7; D perhaps matches TRBD1 (5 bases). CDR1 MNHEY and CDR2 SMNVEV come from the germline V gene (reference sequence). Trimming stripped 6 bases from V and 3 bases from J, with 15 bases between. This CDR3 has 14 amino acids. The CDR3 nucleotides read TGTGCCAGCAGGGATACAGGACCCTTCTACGAGCAGTACTTC. Translating gives CASRDTGPFYEQYF.

This clone was seen a single time. V is TRBV9 and J is TRBJ1-2; possibly TRBD1 for D (5 bases). V lost 4 bases to trimming and J lost 8 bases, with 21 bases between them. The germline CDR1 and CDR2 sequences are SGDLS and YYNGEE. This CDR3 spans 15 amino acids. CDR3 sequence: CASSPDMGGEGGYTF. As DNA, the CDR3 is TGTGCCAGCAGCCCCGACATGGGAGGGGAAGGGGGCTACACCTTC.

This chain links TRBV28 with TRBJ2-2; D tentatively fits TRBD1 or TRBD2 (5 bases each). The V end lost 4 bases, the J end lost 6 bases, and 12 bases lay between the germline ends. The CDR3 sequence is 14 residues long. CDR1 and CDR2 (germline): MDHEN, SYDVKM. CDR3: CASSYGGGAGELFF. The CDR3 DNA is TGTGCCAGCAGTTATGGGGGTGGGGCCGGGGAGCTGTTTTTT.

The genes are TRBV19 and TRBJ2-7; TRBD2 matches at 8 bases. CDR3 size: 15 residues. Losses at the gene ends were 6 bases for V and 2 bases for J; bases not matched to a gene: 9. Germline values: CDR1 LNHDA, CDR2 SQIVND (reference sequence). This chain's CDR3 is CASRARAGGAYEQYF. CDR3 bases: TGTGCCAGTAGGGCGCGGGCGGGAGGCGCCTACGAGCAGTACTTC.

The chain links TRBV6-2 or TRBV6-3 to TRBJ2-3; D may be TRBD1 or TRBD2 (6 bases each). The germline V gene has CDR1 MNHEY and CDR2 SVGEGT. The length of the CDR3 is 18 residues. The V end was cut by 2 bases, the J end by 1 base, with 19 bases between. In DNA, the CDR3 is TGTGCCAGCAGTTACCCGGCCCGGCAGGGGACTCGCACAGATACGCAGTATTTT. This translates into CASSYPARQGTRTDTQYF.

The chain joins TRBV28 to TRBJ1-6, with TRBD1 matching 12 bases. The V segment lost 5 bases and the J segment 2 bases; nucleotides outside the gene matches: 1. CDR1 MDHEN and CDR2 SYDVKM come from the germline V gene. The CDR3 spans 16 residues. CDR3 region: CASSGTGGAYNSPLHF. CDR3 nucleotides: TGTGCCAGCAGTGGGACAGGGGGCGCCTATAATTCACCCCTCCACTTT.